A selection of T cell receptor beta chains follows, all from one sample in a study of CD8+ T cells in alopecia areata. The assay was immunoSEQ multiplex PCR, and TCRdb's table has in-frame clones only and misses some. Among about 120,000 clones listed, about 46% were seen once. Here the sequenced sample was CD8+ T cells sorted from blood, taken at week 0. The receptors originated from a human donor with alopecia areata. Each CDR3 is given with its conserved first and last residue. A D gene is named only where the DNA matches it firmly. The listing skips clone size in some rows; elsewhere it reads once, few, many or a size class.

NA	TRBV29-1	TRBJ2-7	TRBD1	CSVFSGTGRGEQYF	TGCAGCGTTTTTTCCGGGACAGGGCGAGGCGAGCAGTACTTC
NA	TRBV30	TRBJ1-2	NA	CAWTETDYGYTF	TGTGCCTGGACCGAGACAGACTATGGCTACACCTTC
NA	TRBV9	TRBJ1-3	TRBD1	CASSVQGAESGNTIYF	TGTGCCAGCAGCGTACAGGGGGCTGAGTCTGGAAACACCATATATTTT
few	TRBV29-1	TRBJ2-7	NA	CSVEDGSGSYEQYF	TGCAGCGTTGAGGACGGTAGCGGCTCCTACGAGCAGTACTTC
NA	TRBV29-1	TRBJ2-3	TRBD2	CSVEGLAGVRTDTQYF	TGCAGCGTTGAAGGACTAGCGGGGGTTCGCACAGATACGCAGTATTTT
few	TRBV10-3	TRBJ1-2	NA	CAIPGRGIGGYTF	TGTGCCATCCCCGGACGGGGGATTGGCGGCTACACCTTC
NA	TRBV27	TRBJ2-3	NA	CASSLAGQITDTQYF	TGTGCCAGCAGTTTAGCAGGGCAGATCACAGATACGCAGTATTTT
few	TRBV13	TRBJ1-5	NA	CASSLGDQPQHF	TGTGCCAGCAGCTTAGGAGATCAGCCCCAGCATTTT
NA	TRBV5-6	TRBJ2-2	NA	CASSPWEDPNTGELFF	TGTGCCAGCAGCCCTTGGGAGGACCCGAACACCGGGGAGCTGTTTTTT
once	TRBV30	TRBJ2-7	NA	CAMGSGLGSYEQYF	TGTGCTATGGGAAGCGGGCTAGGCTCCTACGAGCAGTACTTC
NA	TRBV7-7	TRBJ2-2	NA	CASSRQGGELFF	TGTGCTAGCAGCCGCCAGGGCGGGGAGCTGTTTTTT
few	TRBV5-6	TRBJ2-7	NA	CASSFGAYEQYF	TGTGCCAGCAGTTTTGGGGCATACGAGCAGTACTTC
few	TRBV10-3	TRBJ2-1	NA	CAISDGESYNEQFF	TGTGCCATCAGTGATGGGGAGTCCTACAATGAGCAGTTCTTC
NA	TRBV29-1	TRBJ2-7	TRBD2	CSAWGGDEQYF	TGCAGCGCCTGGGGAGGGGACGAGCAGTACTTC
NA	TRBV30	TRBJ1-5	NA	CAWSVPGRSNQPQHF	TGTGCCTGGAGTGTACCCGGACGGAGCAATCAGCCCCAGCATTTT
NA	TRBV6-6	TRBJ2-7	NA	CASSYGGVYEQYF	TGTGCCAGCAGTTACGGAGGGGTCTACGAGCAGTACTTC
NA	TRBV15	TRBJ2-5	NA	CATSRVPGEQETQYF	TGTGCCACCAGCAGAGTGCCAGGCGAGCAAGAGACCCAGTACTTC
NA	TRBV2	TRBJ1-2	NA	CASIGPPIHGYTF	TGTGCCAGCATAGGGCCGCCGATACATGGCTACACCTTC
once	TRBV5-1	TRBJ2-5	NA	CASSPEEADPETQYF	TGCGCCAGCAGCCCGGAAGAAGCGGACCCAGAGACCCAGTACTTC
NA	TRBV29-1	TRBJ1-2	NA	CSVVTGGYGYTF	TGCAGCGTCGTGACAGGCGGATATGGCTACACCTTC
NA	TRBV27	TRBJ2-1	NA	CASSPMNNEQFF	TGTGCCAGCAGTCCTATGAACAATGAGCAGTTCTTC
NA	TRBV5-1	TRBJ2-7	NA	CASSLISGEGQVPDLSYEQYF	TGCGCCAGCAGCTTGATTTCGGGGGAGGGACAGGTACCCGACTTAAGCTACGAGCAGTACTTC
few	TRBV11-2	TRBJ1-2	NA	CASSLGTNYGYTF	TGTGCCAGCAGCTTAGGGACAAACTATGGCTACACCTTC
NA	TRBV6-5	TRBJ2-3	NA	CASSYGLFYTQYF	TGTGCCAGCAGTTATGGACTATTCTATACGCAGTATTTT
NA	TRBV5-6	TRBJ2-7	NA	CASSFGGLEQYF	TGTGCCAGCAGCTTTGGGGGGCTCGAGCAGTACTTC
NA	TRBV5-4	TRBJ2-2	NA	CASSLAGDDTGELFF	TGTGCCAGCAGCTTGGCAGGGGACGACACCGGGGAGCTGTTTTTT
NA	TRBV29-1	TRBJ2-7	NA	CSVVGGTYEQYF	TGCAGCGTTGTGGGGGGTACCTACGAGCAGTACTTC
few	TRBV14	TRBJ2-1	NA	CASSLGIASYNEQFF	TGTGCCAGCAGCCTTGGGATAGCCTCCTACAATGAGCAGTTCTTC
NA	TRBV29-1	TRBJ2-3	NA	CSVWDNTDTQYF	TGCAGCGTTTGGGACAATACAGATACGCAGTATTTT
NA	TRBV15	TRBJ2-7	TRBD1	CATSTDRVYYEQYF	TGTGCCACCAGCACAGACAGGGTTTACTACGAGCAGTACTTC
NA	TRBV7-3	TRBJ2-7	TRBD1	CASSEMGQGYEQYF	TGTGCCAGCAGCGAGATGGGACAGGGCTACGAGCAGTACTTC
NA	TRBV2	TRBJ2-7	TRBD1	CASSESTGQGTYEQYF	TGTGCCAGCAGTGAAAGCACGGGACAGGGCACCTACGAGCAGTACTTC
NA	TRBV30	TRBJ1-1	TRBD1	CAWKGDRRNTEAFF	TGTGCCTGGAAGGGGGACAGGAGGAACACTGAAGCTTTCTTT
NA	TRBV9	TRBJ2-5	NA	CASSVRYLGDETQYF	TGTGCCAGCAGCGTTAGATACTTGGGAGACGAGACCCAGTACTTC
few	TRBV11-2	TRBJ1-1	NA	CASSERVTEAFF	TGTGCCAGCAGCGAACGGGTCACTGAAGCTTTCTTT
NA	TRBV5-1	TRBJ1-1	TRBD1	CASSLAAQGAGTEAFF	TGCGCCAGCAGCTTGGCGGCACAGGGGGCCGGCACTGAAGCTTTCTTT
few	TRBV7-2	TRBJ1-1	TRBD1	CASSLFPGGTEAFF	TGTGCCAGCAGCTTATTTCCAGGGGGCACTGAAGCTTTCTTT
NA	TRBV2	TRBJ1-1	TRBD1	CASTPGQGVNEAFF	TGTGCCAGCACACCGGGACAGGGTGTGAATGAAGCTTTCTTT
NA	TRBV10-3	TRBJ2-2	NA	CASSEADTGELFF	TGTGCCAGCAGTGAGGCCGACACCGGGGAGCTGTTTTTT
NA	TRBV6-5	TRBJ1-1	NA	CASSYAGPDTEAFF	TGTGCCAGCAGTTACGCGGGACCGGACACTGAAGCTTTCTTT
NA	TRBV5-6	TRBJ2-7	TRBD1	CASSWDRAYEQYF	TGTGCCAGCAGCTGGGACAGGGCCTACGAGCAGTACTTC
NA	TRBV5-1	TRBJ2-1	TRBD1	CASSLADTGGAYNEQFF	TGCGCCAGCAGCTTGGCCGATACAGGGGGCGCCTACAATGAGCAGTTCTTC
NA	TRBV6-1	TRBJ2-1	TRBD1	CASSELRDSYNEQFF	TGTGCCAGCAGTGAACTTAGGGACAGCTACAATGAGCAGTTCTTC
NA	TRBV15	TRBJ2-5	NA	CATSPMRLGMETQYF	TGTGCCACCAGCCCTATGAGACTCGGGATGGAGACCCAGTACTTC
few	TRBV19	TRBJ1-5	TRBD1	CASSIDRTGGEAQHF	TGTGCCAGTAGTATAGACCGGACAGGGGGCGAAGCCCAGCATTTT
NA	TRBV21-1	TRBJ2-7	NA	CASSKGPYEQYF	TGTGCCAGCAGCAAAGGCCCTTACGAGCAGTACTTC
few	TRBV5-6	TRBJ1-2	NA	CASSFGASVGYTF	TGTGCCAGCAGCTTCGGAGCTTCTGTTGGCTACACCTTC
NA	TRBV7-9	TRBJ1-2	NA	CASSPDSKDGYTF	TGTGCCAGCAGCCCCGACAGTAAAGATGGCTACACCTTC
NA	TRBV27	TRBJ1-2	NA	CASSIRGGGGGYTF	TGTGCCAGCAGTATCCGCGGGGGCGGGGGTGGCTACACCTTC
NA	TRBV29-1	TRBJ1-2	NA	CSVEDWDNNYGYTF	TGCAGCGTTGAAGATTGGGACAACAACTATGGCTACACCTTC
NA	TRBV27	TRBJ2-7	NA	CASSLVHSSYEQYF	TGTGCCAGCAGTTTAGTTCATAGCTCCTACGAGCAGTACTTC
NA	TRBV4-2	TRBJ2-3	TRBD1	CASSQESTGGESDTQYF	TGTGCCAGCAGCCAAGAGTCGACAGGGGGCGAGTCGGATACGCAGTATTTT
few	TRBV29-1	TRBJ2-1	TRBD1	CSARDRQSSYNEQFF	TGCAGCGCCCGGGACAGACAAAGCTCCTACAATGAGCAGTTCTTC